This T cell receptor (beta chain) appears in the sequencing data of a study of blood T cell repertoires in COVID-19. As for the study in general: Nucleic acid was either cDNA or gDNA, and it came from T cells, B-cell-depleted T cells, or PBMCs.

Clones were sequenced by immunoSEQ multiplex PCR, and TCRdb holds only the in-frame ones, with some missing. The data show roughly 320,000 clones, more than 75% seen once. V lost 3 bases and J 8 bases, leaving 14 bases between the germline ends. This CDR3 spans 13 amino acids. Germline lookup yields CDR1 SGHRS and CDR2 YFSETQ. Study members were between roughly 18 and 100 years old and lived in 20 to 30 US regions. This TCR came from a young man who had recovered from COVID-19. Source material: PBMCs or T cells enriched from blood (not recorded which). The V call is TRBV5-1, the J call TRBJ1-1; no clear D gene. The CDR3 DNA follows: TGCGCCAGCAGCTCTATGGAGAGCTTCGAAGCTTTCTTT. Translated: CASSSMESFEAFF.